This passage covers 21 T cell receptor beta chains from one sample sequenced in a study of CD8 T cells in ankylosing spondylitis. Study-level results: Made up of about eight highly homologous variants, a TCR beta motif appeared characteristic of ankylosing spondylitis blood.

Their antigens are not known. TCRdb independently ran MiXCR on the 5' RACE reads; one entry per CDR3 protein. The data contain under 150,000 distinct CDR3 sequences, approximately 17% of them singletons. Sequencing used blood, either unsorted or a sorted T cell fraction (not recorded which). Receptors were obtained from a male donor with ankylosing spondylitis.

Only a few counts were recorded for this clonotype. This chain links TRBV11-2 with TRBJ2-3; D perhaps matches TRBD2 (5 bases). Germline V gives CDR1 SGHAT, CDR2 FQNNGV. The ends were cut back, 2 bases at V and 6 bases at J, with 12 bases in the middle. This CDR3 spans 14 amino acids. CDR3 in amino acids: CASSLIPGKDTQYF. CDR3 in DNA: TGTGCCAGCAGCTTAATCCCGGGAAAGGATACGCAGTATTTT. The whole variable domain, filled in from reference TRBV11-2 and TRBJ2-3, reads EAGVAQSPRYKIIEKRQSVAFWCNPISGHATLYWYQQILGQGPKLLIQFQNNGVVDDSQLPKDRFSAERLKGVDSTLKIQPAKLEDSAVYLCASSLIPGKDTQYFGPGTRLTVL.

This clonotype was observed at least ten times. V is TRBV4-1 and J is TRBJ2-5, with TRBD1 as a possible D gene (6 bases). Germline lookup yields CDR1 MGHRA and CDR2 YSYEKL. V was trimmed by 6 bases and J by 2 bases, leaving 13 bases between them. There are 14 residues in the CDR3. The CDR3 spells CASRDRDTQETQYF. The CDR3 DNA is TGCGCCAGCAGAGACCGGGACACACAAGAGACCCAGTACTTC.

The genes are TRBV25-1 and TRBJ2-3, with D possibly being TRBD2 (6 bases). Trimming left V 8 bases short and J 3 bases short, with 15 bases between. From germline, CDR1 is MGHDK and CDR2 SYGVNS. CDR3 size: 14 residues. The CDR3 spells CASEPRDRTDTQYF. The CDR3 DNA follows: TGTGCCAGCGAGCCGCGGGACCGGACAGATACGCAGTATTTT.

The chain carries TRBV9 and TRBJ1-1; 7 bases match TRBD1. This CDR3 is 15 amino acids long. Germline CDR1 and CDR2: SGDLS and YYNGEE. J gave up 0 bases and V 0 bases, and 2 bases lay outside the gene matches. The CDR3 here is CASSVEGTVNTEAFF. The CDR3 DNA is TGTGCCAGCAGCGTAGAAGGGACAGTGAACACTGAAGCTTTCTTT.

The table lists this clonotype with a few counts. The chain links TRBV5-1 to TRBJ2-1; 8 bases align to TRBD1. The J segment lost 9 bases and the V segment lost 4 bases, leaving 6 bases of the junction unmatched. CDR1 and CDR2 (germline): SGHRS, YFSETQ. This CDR3 comprises 13 residues. The CDR3 DNA sequence: TGCGCCAGCAGCCCGACAGGGGTTGGTGAGCAGTTCTTC. It encodes CASSPTGVGEQFF. The variable domain in full, completed from reference TRBV5-1 and TRBJ2-1, reads KAGVTQTPRYLIKTRGQQVTLSCSPISGHRSVSWYQQTPGQGLQFLFEYFSETQRNKGNFPGRFSGRQFSNSRSEMNVSTLELGDSALYLCASSPTGVGEQFFGPGTRLTVL.

This clonotype appeared many times. The CDR3 DNA sequence: TGTGCCAGCAGTTCGAGCGGGAGTGAGACCCAGTACTTC. Its translation: CASSSSGSETQYF. The chain has TRBV7-9 and TRBJ2-5, with 8 bases that match TRBD2. CDR3 size: 13 residues. Trimming took 6 bases from V and 5 from J; bases not matched to a gene: 5. Per the germline V gene, CDR1 is SEHNR and CDR2 is FQNEAQ (reference sequence). The complete variable domain, with remaining parts taken from reference TRBV7-9 and TRBJ2-5, reads DTGVSQNPRHKITKRGQNVTFRCDPISEHNRLYWYRQTLGQGPEFLTYFQNEAQLEKSRLLSDRFSAERPKGSFSTLEIQRTEQGDSAMYLCASSSSGSETQYFGPGTRLLVL.

This sequence joins TRBV6-5 and TRBJ2-2; tentative D call: TRBD2 (6 bases). The V end was cut by 8 bases, the J end by 6 bases, with 7 bases between. The CDR3 runs 11 residues. Looked up from germline, CDR1 is MNHEY and CDR2 is SVGAGI. The CDR3 DNA reads TGTGCCAGCCGACTAGCCGGGGAGCTGTTTTTT. Its translation is CASRLAGELFF.

This clonotype was detected only a few times. This chain joins TRBV7-9 and TRBJ1-1; 7 bases fit TRBD1. J gave up 12 bases and V 11 bases, and 12 bases lay outside the gene matches. This CDR3 is built from 11 residues. Per the germline V gene, CDR1 is SEHNR and CDR2 is FQNEAQ (reference sequence). The CDR3 spells CAGHTGDVTFF. The CDR3, as DNA: TGTGCCGGACATACAGGGGATGTGACTTTCTTT.

The chain combines TRBV20-1 with TRBJ2-3; D remains unclear. Per germline, CDR1 DFQATT and CDR2 SNEGSKA (reference sequence). The CDR3 spans 14 residues. V lost 4 bases and J lost 2, with 13 bases in between. CDR3 loop: CSAKTFSYTDTQYF. In DNA form, the CDR3 reads TGCAGTGCTAAGACATTCAGTTACACAGATACGCAGTATTTT.

V gene TRBV7-2 combines with J gene TRBJ2-7; no clear D gene. The ends were cut back, 0 bases at V and 0 bases at J, with 6 bases in the middle. The CDR3 consists of 14 residues. Germline CDR1 and CDR2: SGHTA and FQGNSA. The CDR3 loop reads CASSLALVSYEQYF. Here the CDR3 DNA reads TGTGCCAGCAGCTTAGCGTTGGTCTCCTACGAGCAGTACTTC.

The rearrangement links TRBV27 to TRBJ1-2, with no clear D. In germline, CDR1 is MNHEY, CDR2 SMNVEV (reference sequence). Trimming removed 5 bases at V and 3 bases at J, with 16 bases between. CDR3 size: 15 residues. CDR3 region: CASSPSGGQDYGYTF. The CDR3 coding sequence is TGTGCCAGCAGTCCCTCCGGTGGGCAGGACTATGGCTACACCTTC.

This clonotype was picked up many times. V gene TRBV3-1 combines with J gene TRBJ2-7; 9 nucleotides agree with TRBD2. The V segment lost 1 base and the J segment 1 base; nucleotides outside the gene matches: 5. The CDR3 has 16 residues. Per the germline V gene, CDR1 is LGHDT and CDR2 is YNNKEL (reference sequence). The CDR3 sequence: CASSQASLAGSYEQYF. The CDR3 nucleotides read TGTGCCAGCAGCCAAGCTAGTCTAGCGGGATCCTACGAGCAGTACTTC.

This clonotype was detected a few times. The J gene is TRBJ1-5, the V gene TRBV6-1; D is unresolved. This CDR3 has 15 residues. From germline, CDR1 is MNHNS and CDR2 SASEGT. Trimming took 10 bases from V and 0 from J, leaving 16 bases between them. CDR3 sequence reads: CATRPGIYSNQPQHF. CDR3 nucleotide sequence: TGTGCCACCCGGCCGGGGATCTATAGCAATCAGCCCCAGCATTTT.

This clonotype was observed once. The V gene is TRBV7-9, the J gene TRBJ2-7, with D possibly being TRBD2 (5 bases). The V end lost 5 bases, the J end lost 3 bases, and 17 bases lay between the germline ends. The germline gives CDR1 SEHNR, CDR2 FQNEAQ (reference sequence). The CDR3 totals 15 residues. DNA of the CDR3: TGTGCCAGCAGCGCCGCTAGCAGTCCGGTCTACGAGCAGTACTTC. Translated, it gives CASSAASSPVYEQYF.

In this sample, this clonotype turned up a few times. The chain joins TRBV20-1 to TRBJ2-5; D possibly matches TRBD1 or TRBD2 (5 bases each). The germline V gene encodes CDR1 DFQATT and CDR2 SNEGSKA (reference sequence). The germline V and J ends were trimmed by 2 bases and 2 bases, with 15 bases remaining between them. The CDR3 runs to 15 residues. The DNA of the CDR3 is TGCAGTGCTAGAAAATACCGGGACCTTCAAGAGACCCAGTACTTC. Translated: CSARKYRDLQETQYF.

The table lists this clonotype with a few counts. The J gene is TRBJ2-2, the V gene TRBV27; 7 nucleotides line up with TRBD1. V trimming: 5 bases; J trimming: 6 bases; junction bases outside the gene matches: 9. This CDR3 has 15 amino acids. Germline CDR1 MNHEY, CDR2 SMNVEV (reference sequence). DNA for the CDR3: TGTGCCAGCAGTATTGGGACAGTCCCACCCGGGGAGCTGTTTTTT. It codes for CASSIGTVPPGELFF.

This clonotype came up a few times. The J gene is TRBJ1-4, the V gene TRBV10-2; possibly TRBD1 for D (5 bases). The germline CDR1 and CDR2 sequences are WSHSY and SAAADI. V was shortened by 6 bases and J by 2 bases, with 7 bases between the two germline ends. The CDR3 consists of 13 residues. The CDR3 reads CASSQGTNEKLFF. The CDR3 DNA sequence: TGCGCCAGCAGCCAGGGTACTAATGAAAAACTGTTTTTT.

The chain recombines TRBV27 with TRBJ2-1, with TRBD2 matching over 9 bases. The CDR3 totals 13 residues. The ends lost 6 bases at V and 4 bases at J; junction bases unmatched: 1. Germline lookup yields CDR1 MNHEY and CDR2 SMNVEV (reference sequence). The CDR3 region is CASRTSGYNEQFF. As DNA, the CDR3 is TGTGCCAGCAGGACTAGCGGTTACAATGAGCAGTTCTTC.

The V call is TRBV24-1, the J call TRBJ2-7; weak D call: TRBD1 (5 bases). Per germline, CDR1 KGHDR and CDR2 SFDVKD. V shed 4 bases and J shed 2 bases, with 5 bases lying between them. The CDR3 loop spans 12 amino acids. The DNA for the CDR3 is TGTGCCACCAGTGACAGGGCCTACGAGCAGTACTTC. It translates to CATSDRAYEQYF.

This clonotype was detected many times. The J gene is TRBJ2-2, the V gene TRBV5-1; no firm D call. The CDR3 totals 9 residues. V lost 9 bases and J 3 bases, leaving 0 bases between the germline ends. CDR1 is SGHRS, CDR2 YFSETQ, per germline. The CDR3 is CANTGELFF. The DNA of the CDR3 is TGCGCCAACACCGGGGAGCTGTTTTTT.

In DNA, the CDR3 is TGTGCCAGCAGTCCGGGACGGGACGTCGGGCATAATGGCTACACCTTC. Translating gives CASSPGRDVGHNGYTF. This chain uses TRBV27 with TRBJ1-2; tentative D call: TRBD1 (5 bases). The CDR3 covers 16 residues. Per the germline V gene, CDR1 is MNHEY and CDR2 is SMNVEV (reference sequence). Trimming stripped 5 bases from V and 6 bases from J, with 22 bases between.